What follows are 5 T cell receptor beta chains derived from one specimen sequenced in a study of cytomegalovirus exposure and HLA in healthy donors. Primers included in the PCR were 60 Vbeta and 13 Jbeta primers. TCRdb keeps only in-frame clones here, not all; method: immunoSEQ multiplex PCR. The sample consists of about 190,000 clones, about 77% of them appearing once. The sequenced sample was PBMCs. The receptors derive from a woman aged 30 to 39 in good health and CMV-seropositive.

This chain joins TRBV11-3 and TRBJ2-3, with D possibly matching TRBD1 (6 bases). Germline loops: CDR1 SGHNT, CDR2 YENEEA. Trimming pared 1 base from V and 2 bases from J, leaving 10 bases between. This CDR3 contains 15 residues. CDR3 in amino acids: CASSLGGQNTDTQYF. The DNA for the CDR3 is TGTGCCAGCAGCTTAGGGGGGCAGAACACAGATACGCAGTATTTT. Full variable domain (remainder filled in from reference TRBV11-3 and TRBJ2-3): EAGVVQSPRYKIIEKKQPVAFWCNPISGHNTLYWYLQNLGQGPELLIRYENEEAVDDSQLPKDRFSAERLKGVDSTLKIQPAELGDSAVYLCASSLGGQNTDTQYFGPGTRLTVL.

There are a few counts of this clone. V and J are TRBV9 and TRBJ2-5, with D uncertain. The germline gives CDR1 SGDLS, CDR2 YYNGEE. CDR3 length equals 13 residues. V was cut by 1 base and J by 5 bases, with 9 bases left in between. The CDR3 sequence: CASSVFGIETQYF. The DNA for the CDR3 is TGTGCCAGCAGCGTATTTGGCATCGAGACCCAGTACTTC.

This sequence joins TRBV5-1 and TRBJ2-1, with a weak D call TRBD2 (5 bases). Germline CDR1 is SGHRS and CDR2 is YFSETQ. The CDR3 spans 13 residues. Deletions cut 2 bases from V and 8 bases from J, with 11 bases between. The CDR3 sequence is CASSLLVPDEQFF. The CDR3 DNA reads TGCGCCAGCAGCTTACTAGTTCCAGATGAGCAGTTCTTC.

V usage is TRBV30 and J usage is TRBJ1-1; unclear D gene. The V and J ends lost 0 bases and 10 bases respectively, with 15 bases between them. Germline CDR1 reads GTSNPN; CDR2 reads SVGIG (reference sequence). The CDR3 has 13 residues. CDR3 bases: TGTGCCTGGAGTGTATGGGCCTTAGGTGGAGCTTTCTTT. Its translation is CAWSVWALGGAFF.

The chain links TRBV30 to TRBJ2-5; the D gene is possibly TRBD2 (5 bases). V gave up 2 bases and J gave up 4 bases, with 11 bases separating them. CDR3 length: 13 amino acids. CDR1 and CDR2 from the germline V gene are GTSNPN and SVGIG (reference sequence). The CDR3 DNA follows: TGTGCCTGGAGTACCGGGGTTCGAGAGACCCAGTACTTC. This translates into CAWSTGVRETQYF.